This T cell receptor beta chain was identified in a study of T cells in Graves' hyperthyroidism and ophthalmopathy. What was amplified from RNA transcripts were TCR beta CDR3 regions. Researchers ran a first-round RT-PCR on the TCR CDR3 using the HTBI primer set. TCRdb ran MiXCR on the multiplex PCR reads and lists one entry per CDR3 protein. There are about 640,000 distinct CDR3 sequences in the sample; around 20% occur only once, and over 30% lies in the top ten. This CDR3 contains 18 residues. Germline-derived CDR1 and CDR2 are SGHRS and YFSETQ. A remark on this clonotype: Sequence at one end of the junction differs from germline and may be a read error.

This chain uses TRBV5-1 with TRBJ2-2; 11 nucleotides match TRBD2. The origin of this receptor is a man aged 25-45 years with Graves' ophthalmopathy. Material for sequencing was blood. The CDR3 reads CASSYLPLAGGNTGELFF. The CDR3 DNA reads as TGTGCCAGCAGCTATCTCCCCCTAGCGGGAGGGAACACCGGGGAGCTGTTTTTT.